This T cell receptor beta chain was identified during a study of blood T cell repertoires in COVID-19. Study-level information: The United States, Italy and Spain supplied acute and convalescent COVID-19 samples. Sources were T cells, B-cell-depleted T cells, or PBMCs; the material itself was cDNA or gDNA.

TCRdb's table, derived via immunoSEQ multiplex PCR, lists solely in-frame clones and lacks some. The table records 210,000 or so clones, approximately 78% of them present only once. There are a few counts of this clone. The germline gives CDR1 MNHEY, CDR2 SMNVEV (reference sequence). This CDR3 has 16 residues. Trimming shortened V by 5 bases and J by 4 bases, and 21 bases separated the two germline ends. The sequenced material came from peripheral blood. This rearrangement joins TRBV27 to TRBJ2-7; D may be TRBD1 (7 bases). The TCR sequence derives from a woman aged 80 or older with acute or convalescent COVID-19. CDR3: CASSPHGGTAAYEQYF. Here the CDR3 DNA reads TGTGCCAGCAGTCCCCACGGCGGGACAGCAGCTTACGAGCAGTACTTC.